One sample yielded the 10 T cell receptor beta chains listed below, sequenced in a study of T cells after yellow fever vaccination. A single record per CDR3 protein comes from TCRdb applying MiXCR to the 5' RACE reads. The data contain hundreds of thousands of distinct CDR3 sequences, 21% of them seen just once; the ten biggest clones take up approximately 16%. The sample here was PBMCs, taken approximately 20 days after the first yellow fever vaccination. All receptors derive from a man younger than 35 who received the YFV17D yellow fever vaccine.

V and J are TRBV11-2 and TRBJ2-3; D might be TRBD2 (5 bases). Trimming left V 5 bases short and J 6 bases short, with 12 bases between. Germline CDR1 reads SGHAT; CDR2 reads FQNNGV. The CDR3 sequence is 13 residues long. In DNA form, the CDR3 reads TGTGCCAGCAGCCTAAGTCCGGGGGATACGCAGTATTTT. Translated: CASSLSPGDTQYF.

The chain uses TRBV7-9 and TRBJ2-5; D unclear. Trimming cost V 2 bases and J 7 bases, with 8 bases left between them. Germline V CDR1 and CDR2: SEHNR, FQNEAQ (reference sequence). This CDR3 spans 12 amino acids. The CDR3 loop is CASSLRIGTQYF. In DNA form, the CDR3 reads TGTGCCAGCAGCTTACGGATCGGGACCCAGTACTTC.

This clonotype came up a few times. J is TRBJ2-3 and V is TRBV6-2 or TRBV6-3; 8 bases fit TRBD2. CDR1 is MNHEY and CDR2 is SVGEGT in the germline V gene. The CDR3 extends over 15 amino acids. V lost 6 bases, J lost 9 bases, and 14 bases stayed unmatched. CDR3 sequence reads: CASSSRGTGGETQYF. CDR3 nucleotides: TGTGCCAGCAGCAGCAGGGGAACCGGGGGGGAAACGCAGTATTTT.

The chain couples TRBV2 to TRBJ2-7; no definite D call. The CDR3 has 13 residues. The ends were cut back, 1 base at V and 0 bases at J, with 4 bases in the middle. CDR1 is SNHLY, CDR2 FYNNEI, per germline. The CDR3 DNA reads TGTGCCAGCAGTGAAGAACACTCCTACGAGCAGTACGTC. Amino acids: CASSEEHSYEQYV.

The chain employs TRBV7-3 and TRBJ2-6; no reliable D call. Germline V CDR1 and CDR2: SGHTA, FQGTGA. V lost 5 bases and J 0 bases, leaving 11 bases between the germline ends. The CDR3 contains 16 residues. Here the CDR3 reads CASSPNGYSGANVLTF. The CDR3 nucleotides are TGTGCCAGCAGCCCTAATGGCTACTCTGGGGCCAACGTCCTGACTTTC.

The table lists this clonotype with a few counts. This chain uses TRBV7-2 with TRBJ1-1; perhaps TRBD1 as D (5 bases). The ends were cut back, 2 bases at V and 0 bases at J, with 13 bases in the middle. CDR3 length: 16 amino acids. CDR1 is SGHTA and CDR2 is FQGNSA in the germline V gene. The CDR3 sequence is CASSLRGSPLNTEAFF. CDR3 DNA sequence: TGTGCCAGCAGCTTAAGGGGCAGCCCCCTGAACACTGAAGCTTTCTTT.

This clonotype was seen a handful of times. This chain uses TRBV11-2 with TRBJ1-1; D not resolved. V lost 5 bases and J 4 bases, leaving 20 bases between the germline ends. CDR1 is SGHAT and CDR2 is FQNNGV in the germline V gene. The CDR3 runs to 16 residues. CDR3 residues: CASSAPFQTGSTEAFF. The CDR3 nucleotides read TGTGCCAGCAGCGCGCCTTTTCAGACGGGGAGCACTGAAGCTTTCTTT.

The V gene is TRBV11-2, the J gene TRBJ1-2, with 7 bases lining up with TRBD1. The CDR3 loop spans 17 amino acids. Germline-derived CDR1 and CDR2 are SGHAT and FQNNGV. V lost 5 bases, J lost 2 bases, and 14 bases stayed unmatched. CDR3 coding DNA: TGTGCCAGCAGCCGAGCAGGGGGGGGCTGGGAAAACTATGGCTACACCTTC. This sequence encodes CASSRAGGGWENYGYTF.

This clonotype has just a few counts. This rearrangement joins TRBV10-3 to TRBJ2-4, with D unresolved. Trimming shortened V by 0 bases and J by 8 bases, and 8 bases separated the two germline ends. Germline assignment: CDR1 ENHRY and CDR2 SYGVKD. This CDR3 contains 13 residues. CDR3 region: CAISESSGYIQYF. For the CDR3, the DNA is TGTGCCATCAGTGAGTCGTCAGGATACATTCAGTACTTC.

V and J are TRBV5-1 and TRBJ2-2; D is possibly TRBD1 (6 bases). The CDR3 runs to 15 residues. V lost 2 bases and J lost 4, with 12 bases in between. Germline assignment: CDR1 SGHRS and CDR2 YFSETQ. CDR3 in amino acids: CASSLQGPTTGELFF. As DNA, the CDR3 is TGCGCCAGCAGCTTACAGGGACCGACCACCGGGGAGCTGTTTTTT.